This T cell receptor (beta chain) came from a study of technical replicates of blood from several donors. Generated by immunoSEQ multiplex PCR, the TCRdb table keeps only in-frame clones and is missing some. The data contain around 63,000 clones, 85% to 95% of them singletons. This clone is categorized as medium-sized. Germline lookup yields CDR1 SGHAT and CDR2 FQNNGV. V lost 1 base and J lost 6; bases outside the gene matches: 8. The CDR3 consists of 15 residues. This TCR was sampled from a human donor in good health. Some clones in this sample may be carry-over from other donors' samples. Sequences were obtained from PBMCs. The chain is built from TRBV11-2 and TRBJ1-2, with TRBD1 identical over 7 bases. Here the CDR3 DNA reads TGTGCCAGCAGCTTAGTAGACAGGGATAGGCATGGCTACACCTTC. Its protein product is CASSLVDRDRHGYTF.